This TCR beta chain emerged from a study of post-analysis software for immune sequencing data. Study-wide background: Some patients lacked subtype; others had relapsing-remitting, secondary progressive or progressive-relapsing disease.

About this clonotype itself: As yet, its antigen is unknown.

TCR beta cDNA libraries had unique molecular identifiers. T cells, about 0.85 to 11 million of them, yielded roughly 550,000 cDNA molecules. TCRdb called the PCR reads again in MiXCR, with one record for every CDR3 protein. The repertoire has a few hundred thousand distinct CDR3 sequences, about a third of them found once; the top ten carry roughly 12%. General study points: Controls' normalized Chao1 diversity significantly exceeded that of multiple sclerosis patients. Comparison of patients with controls showed a handful of TRBV segments more frequent in patients, TRBV5-6, TRBV5-1 and TRBV20-1 among them.

Germline V CDR1 and CDR2: MNHEY, SVGAGI. The CDR3 has 14 amino acids. V was trimmed by 2 bases and J by 4 bases, leaving 11 bases between them. Sequencing was carried out using blood. The chain combines TRBV6-5 with TRBJ2-5, with D perhaps TRBD1 (5 bases). The clonotype was recovered from a girl between 10 and 17 years old with multiple sclerosis. DNA for the CDR3: TGTGCCAGCAGTTACCAGGTTGGGGCAGAGACCCAGTACTTC. Amino acid sequence: CASSYQVGAETQYF.